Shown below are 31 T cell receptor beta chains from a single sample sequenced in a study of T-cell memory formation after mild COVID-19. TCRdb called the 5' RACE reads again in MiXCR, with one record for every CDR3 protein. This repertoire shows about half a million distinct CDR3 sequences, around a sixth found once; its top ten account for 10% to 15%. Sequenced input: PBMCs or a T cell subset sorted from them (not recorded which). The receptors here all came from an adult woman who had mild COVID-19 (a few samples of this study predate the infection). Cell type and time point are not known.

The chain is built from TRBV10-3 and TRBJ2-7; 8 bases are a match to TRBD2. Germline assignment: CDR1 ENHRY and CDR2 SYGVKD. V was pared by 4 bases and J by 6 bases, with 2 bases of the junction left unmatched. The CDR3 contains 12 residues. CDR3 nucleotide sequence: TGTGCCATCAGTGGGACTAGCTCCGAGCAGTACTTC. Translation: CAISGTSSEQYF.

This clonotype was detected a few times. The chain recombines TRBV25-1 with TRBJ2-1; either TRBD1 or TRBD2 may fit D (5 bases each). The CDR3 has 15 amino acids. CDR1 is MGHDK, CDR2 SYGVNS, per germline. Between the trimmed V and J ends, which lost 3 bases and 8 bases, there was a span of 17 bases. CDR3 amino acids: CASSDTGTRSDEQFF. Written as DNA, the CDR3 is TGTGCCAGCAGTGACACCGGGACCAGGAGTGATGAGCAGTTCTTC.

The CDR3 loop is CSARQGTTQETQYF. In nucleotides, the CDR3 is TGCAGCGCCCGCCAAGGGACTACACAAGAGACCCAGTACTTC. J is TRBJ2-5 and V is TRBV29-1; TRBD2 matches 7 bases. Losses at the gene ends were 7 bases for V and 2 bases for J; bases not matched to a gene: 10. Germline values: CDR1 SQVTM, CDR2 ANQGSEA. The CDR3 spans 14 residues. Combining the CDR3 with reference TRBV29-1 and TRBJ2-5 gives the whole variable domain SAVISQKPSRDICQRGTSLTIQCQVDSQVTMMFWYRQQPGQSLTLIATANQGSEATYESGFVIDKFPISRPNLTFSTLTVSNMSPEDSSIYLCSARQGTTQETQYFGPGTRLLVL.

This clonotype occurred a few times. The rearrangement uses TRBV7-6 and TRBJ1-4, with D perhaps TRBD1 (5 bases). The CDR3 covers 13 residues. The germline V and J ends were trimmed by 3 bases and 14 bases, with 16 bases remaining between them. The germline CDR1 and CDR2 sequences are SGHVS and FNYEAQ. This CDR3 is CASSFGTASFLFF. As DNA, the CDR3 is TGTGCCAGCAGCTTCGGGACCGCATCATTCCTGTTTTTT.

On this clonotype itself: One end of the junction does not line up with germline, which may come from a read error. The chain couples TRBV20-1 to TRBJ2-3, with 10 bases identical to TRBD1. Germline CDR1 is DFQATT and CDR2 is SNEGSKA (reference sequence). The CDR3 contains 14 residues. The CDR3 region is CSDRRTGGQDTQYF. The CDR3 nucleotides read TGCAGTGATAGACGGACAGGGGGGCAAGATACGCAGTATTTT.

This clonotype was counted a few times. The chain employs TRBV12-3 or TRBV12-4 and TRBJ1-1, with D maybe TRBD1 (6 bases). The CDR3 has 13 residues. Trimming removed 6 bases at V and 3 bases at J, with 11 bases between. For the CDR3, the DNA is TGTGCCAGCAGGGTTACAGGGTACACTGAAGCTTTCTTT. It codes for CASRVTGYTEAFF.

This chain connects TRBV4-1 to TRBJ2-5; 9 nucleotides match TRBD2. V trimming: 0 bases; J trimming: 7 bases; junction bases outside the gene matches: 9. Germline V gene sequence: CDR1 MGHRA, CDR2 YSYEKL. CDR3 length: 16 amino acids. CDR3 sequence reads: CASSQDSAGGLGTQYF. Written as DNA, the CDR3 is TGCGCCAGCAGCCAAGATAGCGCGGGGGGGCTAGGGACCCAGTACTTC.

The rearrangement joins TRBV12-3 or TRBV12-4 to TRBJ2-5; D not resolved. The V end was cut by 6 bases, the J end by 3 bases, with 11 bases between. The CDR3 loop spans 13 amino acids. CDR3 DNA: TGTGCCAGCAGCCGTCGACTCGAAGAGACCCAGTACTTC. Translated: CASSRRLEETQYF.

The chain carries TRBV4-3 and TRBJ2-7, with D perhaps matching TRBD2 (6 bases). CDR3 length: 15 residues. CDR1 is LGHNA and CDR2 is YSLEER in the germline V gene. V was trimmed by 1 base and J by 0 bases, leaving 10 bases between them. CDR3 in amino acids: CASSQGVAVSYEQYF. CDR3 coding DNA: TGCGCCAGCAGCCAAGGAGTAGCGGTCTCCTACGAGCAGTACTTC.

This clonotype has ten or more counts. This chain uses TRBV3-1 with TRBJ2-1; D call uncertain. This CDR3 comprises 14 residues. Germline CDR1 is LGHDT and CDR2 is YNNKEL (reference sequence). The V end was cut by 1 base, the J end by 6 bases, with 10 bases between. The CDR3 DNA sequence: TGTGCCAGCAGCCAAGTTTCCGCCGGCAATGAGCAGTTCTTC. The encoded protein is CASSQVSAGNEQFF.

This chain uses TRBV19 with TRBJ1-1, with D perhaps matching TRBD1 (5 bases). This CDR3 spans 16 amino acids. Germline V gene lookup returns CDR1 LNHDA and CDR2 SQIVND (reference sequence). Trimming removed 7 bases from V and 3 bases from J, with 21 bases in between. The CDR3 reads CASTTPVGWGDTEAFF. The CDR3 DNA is TGTGCCAGTACCACACCGGTCGGCTGGGGGGACACTGAAGCTTTCTTT.

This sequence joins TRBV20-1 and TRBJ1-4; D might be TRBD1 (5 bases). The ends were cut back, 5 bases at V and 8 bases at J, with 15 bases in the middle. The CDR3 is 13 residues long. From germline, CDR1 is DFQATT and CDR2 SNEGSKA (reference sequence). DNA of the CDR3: TGCAGTGCTCCAGGGCGTACGGCAGAAAAACTGTTTTTT. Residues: CSAPGRTAEKLFF.

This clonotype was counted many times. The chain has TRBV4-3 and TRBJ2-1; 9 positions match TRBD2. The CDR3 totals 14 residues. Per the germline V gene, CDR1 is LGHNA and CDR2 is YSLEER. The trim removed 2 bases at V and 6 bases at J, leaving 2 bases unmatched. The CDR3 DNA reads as TGCGCCAGCAGCCAACTAGCGGGGTTCAATGAGCAGTTCTTC. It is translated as CASSQLAGFNEQFF.

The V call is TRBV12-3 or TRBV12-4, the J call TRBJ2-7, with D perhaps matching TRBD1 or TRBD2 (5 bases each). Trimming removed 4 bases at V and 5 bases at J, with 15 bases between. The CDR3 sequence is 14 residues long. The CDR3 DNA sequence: TGTGCCAGCAGTTGGGACGTCTTAGGCCACGAGCAGTACTTC. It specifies CASSWDVLGHEQYF.

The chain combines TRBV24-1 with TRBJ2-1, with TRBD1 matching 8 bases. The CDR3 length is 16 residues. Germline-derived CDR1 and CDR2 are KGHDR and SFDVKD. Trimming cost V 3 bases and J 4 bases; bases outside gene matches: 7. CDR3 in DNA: TGTGCCACCAGTGATAGGTCGGGACAGGTATACAATGAGCAGTTCTTC. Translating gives CATSDRSGQVYNEQFF.

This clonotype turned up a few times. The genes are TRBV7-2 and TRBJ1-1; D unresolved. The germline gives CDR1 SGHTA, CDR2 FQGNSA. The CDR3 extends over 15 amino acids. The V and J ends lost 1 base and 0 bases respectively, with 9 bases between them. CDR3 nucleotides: TGTGCCAGCAGCTTAGGGGCCAGCCTGAACACTGAAGCTTTCTTT. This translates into CASSLGASLNTEAFF.

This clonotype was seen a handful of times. CDR3 sequence (DNA): TGCGCCAGCAGCCTAGCGGGGGCCAAAGAGACCCAGTACTTC. As protein: CASSLAGAKETQYF. The gene calls are TRBV4-1 and TRBJ2-5; 9 nucleotides align to TRBD2. V lost 4 bases to trimming and J lost 3 bases; unmatched junction nucleotides: 3. Germline V lookup: CDR1 MGHRA, CDR2 YSYEKL. This CDR3 contains 14 residues.

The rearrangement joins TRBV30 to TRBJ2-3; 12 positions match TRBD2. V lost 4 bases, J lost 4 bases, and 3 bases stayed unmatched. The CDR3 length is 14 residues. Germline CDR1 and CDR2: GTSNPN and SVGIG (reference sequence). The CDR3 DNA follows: TGTGCCTGGACCCGACTAGCGGGGGCAGATACGCAGTATTTT. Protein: CAWTRLAGADTQYF.

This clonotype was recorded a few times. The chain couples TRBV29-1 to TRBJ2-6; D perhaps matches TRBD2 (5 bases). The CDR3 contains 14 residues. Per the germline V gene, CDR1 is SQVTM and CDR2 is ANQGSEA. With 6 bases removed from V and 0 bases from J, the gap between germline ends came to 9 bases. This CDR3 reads CSVRAHSGANVLTF. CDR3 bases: TGCAGCGTGAGGGCCCACTCTGGGGCCAACGTCCTGACTTTC.

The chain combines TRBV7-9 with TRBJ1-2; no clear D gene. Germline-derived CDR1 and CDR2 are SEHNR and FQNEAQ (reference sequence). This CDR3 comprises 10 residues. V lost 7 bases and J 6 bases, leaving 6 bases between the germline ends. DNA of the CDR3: TGTGCCAGCATTGGGGATGGCTACACCTTC. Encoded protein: CASIGDGYTF.

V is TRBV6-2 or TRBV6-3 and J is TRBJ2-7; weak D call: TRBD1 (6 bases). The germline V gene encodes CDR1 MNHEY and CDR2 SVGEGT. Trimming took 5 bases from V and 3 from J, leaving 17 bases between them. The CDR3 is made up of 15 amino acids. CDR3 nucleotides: TGTGCCAGCAGTAGCCCGACAGGAACGGGCTACGAGCAGTACTTC. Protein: CASSSPTGTGYEQYF.

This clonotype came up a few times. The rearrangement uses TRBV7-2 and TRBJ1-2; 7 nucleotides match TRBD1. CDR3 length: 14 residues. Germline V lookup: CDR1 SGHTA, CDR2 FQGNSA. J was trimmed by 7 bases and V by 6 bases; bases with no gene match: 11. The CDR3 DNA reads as TGTGCCAGCAGTCTCCTGACAGGGACGGGTGGCTACACCTTC. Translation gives CASSLLTGTGGYTF. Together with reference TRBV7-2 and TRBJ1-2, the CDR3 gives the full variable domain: GAGVSQSPSNKVTEKGKDVELRCDPISGHTALYWYRQSLGQGLEFLIYFQGNSAPDKSGLPSDRFSAERTGGSVSTLTIQRTQQEDSAVYLCASSLLTGTGGYTFGSGTRLTVV.

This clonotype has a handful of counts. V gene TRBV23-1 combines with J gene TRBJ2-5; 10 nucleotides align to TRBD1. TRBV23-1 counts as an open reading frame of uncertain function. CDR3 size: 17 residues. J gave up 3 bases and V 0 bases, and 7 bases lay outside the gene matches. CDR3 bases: TGCGCCAGCAGTCAATCTTGCAGGGACAGGGGAGAAGAGACCCAGTACTTC. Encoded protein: CASSQSCRDRGEETQYF.

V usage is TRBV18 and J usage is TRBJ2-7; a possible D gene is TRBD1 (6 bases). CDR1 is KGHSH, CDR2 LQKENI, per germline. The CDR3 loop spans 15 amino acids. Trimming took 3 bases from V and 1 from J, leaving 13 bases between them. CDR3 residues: CASSPDRTVSYEQYF. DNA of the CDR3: TGTGCCAGCTCACCGGACCGGACAGTTTCCTACGAGCAGTACTTC. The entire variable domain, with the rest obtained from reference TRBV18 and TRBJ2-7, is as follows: NAGVMQNPRHLVRRRGQEARLRCSPMKGHSHVYWYRQLPEEGLKFMVYLQKENIIDESGMPKERFSAEFPKEGPSILRIQQVVRGDSAAYFCASSPDRTVSYEQYFGPGTRLTVT.

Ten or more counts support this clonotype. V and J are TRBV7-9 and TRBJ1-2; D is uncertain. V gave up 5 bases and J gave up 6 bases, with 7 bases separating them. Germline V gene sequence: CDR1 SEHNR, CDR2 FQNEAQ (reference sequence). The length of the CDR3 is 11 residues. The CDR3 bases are TGTGCCAGCAGCCGGGCGGATGGCTACACCTTC. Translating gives CASSRADGYTF.

The CDR3 DNA follows: TGTGCCAGCAGCCAAGGGATACTAGCGGGGGAGACCCAGTACTTC. Amino acids: CASSQGILAGETQYF. The rearrangement uses TRBV3-1 and TRBJ2-5; 10 positions agree with TRBD2. The CDR3 sequence is 15 residues long. Germline V gene lookup returns CDR1 LGHDT and CDR2 YNNKEL (reference sequence). Trimming cost V 1 base and J 5 bases; bases outside gene matches: 4.

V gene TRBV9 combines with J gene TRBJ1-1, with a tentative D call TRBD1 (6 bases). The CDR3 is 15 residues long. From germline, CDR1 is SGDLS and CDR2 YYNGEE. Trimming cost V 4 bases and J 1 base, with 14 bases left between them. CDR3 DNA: TGTGCCAGCAGCCCAGGGGACCGGGCGAACACTGAAGCTTTCTTT. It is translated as CASSPGDRANTEAFF.

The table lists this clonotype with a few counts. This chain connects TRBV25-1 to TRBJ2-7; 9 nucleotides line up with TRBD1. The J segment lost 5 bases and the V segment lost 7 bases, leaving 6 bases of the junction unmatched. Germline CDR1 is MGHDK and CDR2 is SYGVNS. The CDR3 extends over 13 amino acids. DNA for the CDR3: TGTGCCAGCACCGGGACAGGGTTCCACGAGCAGTACTTC. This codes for CASTGTGFHEQYF.

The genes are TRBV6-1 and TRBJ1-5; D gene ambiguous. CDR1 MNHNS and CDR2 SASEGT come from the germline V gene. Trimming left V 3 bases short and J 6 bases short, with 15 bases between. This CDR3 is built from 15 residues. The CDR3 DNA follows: TGTGCCAGCAGTGATCCTGGACGGTCCGGTCAGCCCCAGCATTTT. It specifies CASSDPGRSGQPQHF.

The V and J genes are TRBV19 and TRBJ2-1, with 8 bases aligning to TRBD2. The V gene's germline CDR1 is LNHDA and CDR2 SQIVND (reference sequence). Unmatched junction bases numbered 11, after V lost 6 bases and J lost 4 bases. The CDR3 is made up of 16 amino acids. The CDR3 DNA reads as TGTGCCAGTAGGACCCTTAGCGGGGACGTATACAATGAGCAGTTCTTC. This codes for CASRTLSGDVYNEQFF.

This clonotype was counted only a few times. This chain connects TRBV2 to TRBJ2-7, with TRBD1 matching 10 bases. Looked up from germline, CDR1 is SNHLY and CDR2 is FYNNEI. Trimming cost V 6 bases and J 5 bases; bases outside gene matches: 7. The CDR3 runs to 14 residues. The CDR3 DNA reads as TGTGCCAGCAGCGGGACAGGGGTATCCCACGAGCAGTACTTC. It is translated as CASSGTGVSHEQYF.